What follows is one T cell receptor beta chain and its context. What it binds is not known. These data come from a study of CD8+ T cells in alopecia areata. RNA was isolated and reverse transcribed to cDNA, the sequencing template. Method: immunoSEQ multiplex PCR; TCRdb's copy keeps in-frame clones and lacks some. The table lists about 110,000 clones, roughly 55% of them singletons. Study findings and constraints: Normal skin's resident alphabeta T cells are sequenced alongside lesional scalp T cells. Higher clonality was seen in lesional scalp than in normal scalp, especially in alopecia totalis/universalis.

It was from alopecia areata patients that lesional scalp punch biopsies and peripheral blood were collected. A FACSAria was used to sort CD4+ and CD8+ T cells. These cells came from PBMCs. The V gene lost 5 bases and the J gene lost 7 bases, with 17 bases spanning the gap. CDR3 length: 14 amino acids. Germline V lookup: CDR1 MNHEY, CDR2 SMNVEV (reference sequence). The clonotype originates from a human donor with alopecia areata. This sequence joins TRBV27 and TRBJ1-2, with D maybe TRBD1 (6 bases). Sequencing was performed on NKG2D-low CD8+ T cells sorted from blood. The CDR3 loop is CASSENTGRLGYTF. As DNA, the CDR3 is TGTGCCAGCAGTGAAAATACAGGGAGGCTTGGCTACACCTTC.